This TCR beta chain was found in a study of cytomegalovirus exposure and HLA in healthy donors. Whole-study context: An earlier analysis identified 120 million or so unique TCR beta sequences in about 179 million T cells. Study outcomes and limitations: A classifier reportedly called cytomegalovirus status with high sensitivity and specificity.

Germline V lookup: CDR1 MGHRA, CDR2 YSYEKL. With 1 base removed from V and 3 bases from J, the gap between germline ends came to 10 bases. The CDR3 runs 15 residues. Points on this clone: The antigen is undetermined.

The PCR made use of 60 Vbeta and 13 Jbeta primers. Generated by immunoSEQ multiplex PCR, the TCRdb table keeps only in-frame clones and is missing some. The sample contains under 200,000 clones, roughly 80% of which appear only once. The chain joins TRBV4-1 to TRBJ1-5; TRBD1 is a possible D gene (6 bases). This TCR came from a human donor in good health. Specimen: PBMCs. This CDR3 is CASSQGTVYNQPQHF. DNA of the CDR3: TGCGCCAGCAGCCAAGGGACAGTCTACAATCAGCCCCAGCATTTT.